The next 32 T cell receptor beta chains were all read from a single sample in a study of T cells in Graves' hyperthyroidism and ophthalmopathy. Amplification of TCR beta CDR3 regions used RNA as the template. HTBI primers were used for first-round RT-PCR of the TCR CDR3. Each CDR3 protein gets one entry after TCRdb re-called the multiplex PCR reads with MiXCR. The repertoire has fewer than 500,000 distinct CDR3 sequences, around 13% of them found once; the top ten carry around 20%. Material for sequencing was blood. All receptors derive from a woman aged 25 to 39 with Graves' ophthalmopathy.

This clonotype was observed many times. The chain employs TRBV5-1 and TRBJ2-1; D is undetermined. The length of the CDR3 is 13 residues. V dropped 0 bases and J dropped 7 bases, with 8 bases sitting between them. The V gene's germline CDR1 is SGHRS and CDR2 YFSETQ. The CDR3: CASSLAGSNEQFF. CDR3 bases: TGCGCCAGCAGCTTGGCTGGGTCGAATGAGCAGTTCTTC. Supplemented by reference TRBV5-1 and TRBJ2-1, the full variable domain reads KAGVTQTPRYLIKTRGQQVTLSCSPISGHRSVSWYQQTPGQGLQFLFEYFSETQRNKGNFPGRFSGRQFSNSRSEMNVSTLELGDSALYLCASSLAGSNEQFFGPGTRLTVL.

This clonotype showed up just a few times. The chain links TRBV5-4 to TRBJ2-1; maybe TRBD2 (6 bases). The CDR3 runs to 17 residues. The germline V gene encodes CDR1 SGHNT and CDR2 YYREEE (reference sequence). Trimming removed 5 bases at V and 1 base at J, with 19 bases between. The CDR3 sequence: CASSSGTGLPSYNEQFF. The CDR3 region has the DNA TGTGCCAGCAGTTCAGGTACGGGACTCCCATCCTACAATGAGCAGTTCTTC. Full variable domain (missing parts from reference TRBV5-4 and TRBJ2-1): ETGVTQSPTHLIKTRGQQVTLRCSSQSGHNTVSWYQQALGQGPQFIFQYYREEENGRGNFPPRFSGLQFPNYSSELNVNALELDDSALYLCASSSGTGLPSYNEQFFGPGTRLTVL.

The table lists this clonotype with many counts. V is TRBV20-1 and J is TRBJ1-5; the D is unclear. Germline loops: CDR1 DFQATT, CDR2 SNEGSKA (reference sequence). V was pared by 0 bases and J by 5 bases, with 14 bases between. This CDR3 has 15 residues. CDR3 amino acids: CSARDFPGGDQPQHF. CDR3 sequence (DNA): TGCAGTGCTAGAGATTTTCCGGGCGGGGATCAGCCCCAGCATTTT.

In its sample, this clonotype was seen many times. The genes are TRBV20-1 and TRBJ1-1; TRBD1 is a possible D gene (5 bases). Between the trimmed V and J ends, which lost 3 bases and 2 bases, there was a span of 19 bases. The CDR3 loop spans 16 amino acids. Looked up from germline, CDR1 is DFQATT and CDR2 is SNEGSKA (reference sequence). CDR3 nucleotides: TGCAGTGCTAGGACGCCAGGCTCCGGGGCAAACACTGAAGCTTTCTTT. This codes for CSARTPGSGANTEAFF.

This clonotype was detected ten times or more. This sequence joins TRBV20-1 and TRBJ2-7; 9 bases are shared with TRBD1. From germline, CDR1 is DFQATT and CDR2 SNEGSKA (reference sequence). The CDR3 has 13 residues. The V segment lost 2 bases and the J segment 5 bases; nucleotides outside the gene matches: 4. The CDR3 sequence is CSARRDRDHEQYF. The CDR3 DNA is TGCAGTGCTAGACGGGACAGGGACCACGAGCAGTACTTC.

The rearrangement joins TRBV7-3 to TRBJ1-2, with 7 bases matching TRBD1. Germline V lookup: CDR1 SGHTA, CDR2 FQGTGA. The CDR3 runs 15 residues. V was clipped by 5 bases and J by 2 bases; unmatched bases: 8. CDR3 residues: CASSPRQGLNYGYTF. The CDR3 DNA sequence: TGTGCCAGCAGCCCCCGACAGGGATTGAACTATGGCTACACCTTC.

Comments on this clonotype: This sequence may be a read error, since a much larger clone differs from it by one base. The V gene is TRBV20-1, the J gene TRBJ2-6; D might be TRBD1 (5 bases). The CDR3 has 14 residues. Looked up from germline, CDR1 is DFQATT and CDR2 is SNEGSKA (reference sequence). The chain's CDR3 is CSALGPSGANILTF. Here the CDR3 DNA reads TGCAGTGCTCTAGGACCCTCTGGGGCCAACATCCTGACTTTC.

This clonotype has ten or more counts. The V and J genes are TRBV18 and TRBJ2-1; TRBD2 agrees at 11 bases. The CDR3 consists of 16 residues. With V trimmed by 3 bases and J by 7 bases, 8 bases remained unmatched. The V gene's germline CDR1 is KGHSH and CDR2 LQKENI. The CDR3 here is CASSPSSGGPGNEQFF. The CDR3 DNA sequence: TGTGCCAGCTCACCGTCTAGCGGGGGGCCGGGGAATGAGCAGTTCTTC.

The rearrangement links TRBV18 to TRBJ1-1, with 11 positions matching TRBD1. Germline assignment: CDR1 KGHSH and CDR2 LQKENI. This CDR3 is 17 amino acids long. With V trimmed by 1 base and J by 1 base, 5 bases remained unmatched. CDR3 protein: CASSPQDRGPANTEAFF. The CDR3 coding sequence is TGTGCCAGCTCACCACAGGACAGGGGGCCCGCGAACACTGAAGCTTTCTTT.

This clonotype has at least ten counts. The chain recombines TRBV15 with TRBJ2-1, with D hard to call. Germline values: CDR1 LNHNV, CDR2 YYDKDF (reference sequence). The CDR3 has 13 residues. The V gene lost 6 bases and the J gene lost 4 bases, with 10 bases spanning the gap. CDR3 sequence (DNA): TGTGCCACCAGTACGCTCGGGTACAATGAGCAGTTCTTC. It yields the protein CATSTLGYNEQFF.

The CDR3 here is CSASSFADSRNYNEQFF. The CDR3 DNA sequence: TGCAGTGCTAGCTCTTTCGCGGACAGCCGAAACTACAATGAGCAGTTCTTC. This chain connects TRBV20-1 to TRBJ2-1, with D possibly matching TRBD1 (6 bases). Deletions cut 3 bases from V and 3 bases from J, with 21 bases between. The CDR3 runs to 17 residues. CDR1 and CDR2 from the germline V gene are DFQATT and SNEGSKA (reference sequence).

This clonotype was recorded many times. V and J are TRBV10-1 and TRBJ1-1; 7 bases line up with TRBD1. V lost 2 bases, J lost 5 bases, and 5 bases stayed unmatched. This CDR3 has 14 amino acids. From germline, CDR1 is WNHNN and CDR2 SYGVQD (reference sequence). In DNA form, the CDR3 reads TGCGCCAGCAGTGAGGACAGGGTGGAAACTGAAGCTTTCTTT. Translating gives CASSEDRVETEAFF.

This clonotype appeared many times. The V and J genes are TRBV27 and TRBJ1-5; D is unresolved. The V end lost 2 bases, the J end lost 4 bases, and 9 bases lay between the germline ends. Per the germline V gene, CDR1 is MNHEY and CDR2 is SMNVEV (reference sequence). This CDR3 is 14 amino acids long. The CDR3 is CASSLNGPNQPQHF. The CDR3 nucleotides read TGTGCCAGCAGTTTAAACGGGCCGAATCAGCCCCAGCATTTT.

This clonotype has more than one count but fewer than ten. This chain's CDR3 is CAISEQSNEAFF. The CDR3 region has the DNA TGTGCCATCAGTGAACAATCGAATGAAGCTTTCTTT. V usage is TRBV10-3 and J usage is TRBJ1-1; D remains unclear. This CDR3 has 12 residues. V was clipped by 3 bases and J by 7 bases, with 9 bases between them. CDR1 and CDR2 (germline): ENHRY, SYGVKD.

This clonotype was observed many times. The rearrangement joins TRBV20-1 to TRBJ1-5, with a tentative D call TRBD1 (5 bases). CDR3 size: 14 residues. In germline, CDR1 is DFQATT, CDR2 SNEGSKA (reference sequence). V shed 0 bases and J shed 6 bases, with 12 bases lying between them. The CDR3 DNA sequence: TGCAGTGCTAGAGAAGGGACGCCTATTCAGCCCCAGCATTTT. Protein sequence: CSAREGTPIQPQHF.

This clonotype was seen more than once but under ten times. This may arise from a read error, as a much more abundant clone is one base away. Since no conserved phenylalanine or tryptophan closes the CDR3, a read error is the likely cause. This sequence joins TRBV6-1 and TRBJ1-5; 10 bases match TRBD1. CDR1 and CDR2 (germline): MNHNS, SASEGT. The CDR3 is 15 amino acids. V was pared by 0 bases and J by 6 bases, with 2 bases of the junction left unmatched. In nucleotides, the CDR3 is TGTGCCAGCAGTGAAGCGACAGGGGGCGGTCAGCCCCAGCATCTT. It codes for CASSEATGGGQPQHL.

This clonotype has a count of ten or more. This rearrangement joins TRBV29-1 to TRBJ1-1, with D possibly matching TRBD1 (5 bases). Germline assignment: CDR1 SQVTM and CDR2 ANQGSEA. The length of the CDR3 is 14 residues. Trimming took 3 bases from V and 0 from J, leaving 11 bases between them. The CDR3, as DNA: TGCAGCGTTGACGCCACAGGAATGAACACTGAAGCTTTCTTT. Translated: CSVDATGMNTEAFF.

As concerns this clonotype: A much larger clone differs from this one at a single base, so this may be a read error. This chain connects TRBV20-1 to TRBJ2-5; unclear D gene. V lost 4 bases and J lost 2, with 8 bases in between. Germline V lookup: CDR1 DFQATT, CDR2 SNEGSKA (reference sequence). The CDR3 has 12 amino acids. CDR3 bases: TGCAGTGCTATGGCAAGGCAAGAGACCCAGTACTTC. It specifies CSAMARQETQYF.

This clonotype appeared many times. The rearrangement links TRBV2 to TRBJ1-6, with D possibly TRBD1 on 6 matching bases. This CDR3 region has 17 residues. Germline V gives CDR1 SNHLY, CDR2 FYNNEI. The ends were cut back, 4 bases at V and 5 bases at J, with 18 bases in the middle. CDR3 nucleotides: TGTGCCAGCAGTGTCCCGGACAGCGACACGCATAATTCACCCCTCCACTTT. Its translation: CASSVPDSDTHNSPLHF.

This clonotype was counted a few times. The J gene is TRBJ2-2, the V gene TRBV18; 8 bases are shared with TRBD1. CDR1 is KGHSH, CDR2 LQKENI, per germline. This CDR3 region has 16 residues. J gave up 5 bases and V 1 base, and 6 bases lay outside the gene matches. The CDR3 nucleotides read TGTGCCAGCTCACCACTCGGACAGGGCTCAACCGGGGAGCTGTTTTTT. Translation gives CASSPLGQGSTGELFF.

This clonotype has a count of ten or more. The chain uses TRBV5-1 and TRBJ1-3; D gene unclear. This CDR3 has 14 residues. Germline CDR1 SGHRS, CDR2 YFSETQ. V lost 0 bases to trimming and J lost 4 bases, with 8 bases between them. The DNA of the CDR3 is TGCGCCAGCAGCTTGGCTGGGCAGGGAAACACCATATATTTT. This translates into CASSLAGQGNTIYF.

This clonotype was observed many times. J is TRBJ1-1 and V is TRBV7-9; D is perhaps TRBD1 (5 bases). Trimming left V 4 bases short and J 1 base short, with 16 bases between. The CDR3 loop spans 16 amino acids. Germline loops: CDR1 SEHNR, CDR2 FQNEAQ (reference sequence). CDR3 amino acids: CASSSTMGQENTEAFF. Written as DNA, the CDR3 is TGTGCCAGCAGCTCGACGATGGGGCAGGAGAACACTGAAGCTTTCTTT.

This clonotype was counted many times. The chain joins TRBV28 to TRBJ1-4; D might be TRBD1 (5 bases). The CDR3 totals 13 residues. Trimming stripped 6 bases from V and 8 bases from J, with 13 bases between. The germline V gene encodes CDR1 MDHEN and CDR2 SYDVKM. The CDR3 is CASRQDSLEKLFF. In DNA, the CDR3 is TGTGCCAGCAGACAAGACAGTTTAGAAAAACTGTTTTTT.

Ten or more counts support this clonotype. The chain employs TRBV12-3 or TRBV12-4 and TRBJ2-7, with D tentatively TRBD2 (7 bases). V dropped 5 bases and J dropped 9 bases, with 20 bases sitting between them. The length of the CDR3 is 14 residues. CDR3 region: CASSQGGGPTVQYF. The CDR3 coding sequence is TGTGCCAGCAGTCAAGGGGGGGGGCCAACTGTGCAGTACTTC.

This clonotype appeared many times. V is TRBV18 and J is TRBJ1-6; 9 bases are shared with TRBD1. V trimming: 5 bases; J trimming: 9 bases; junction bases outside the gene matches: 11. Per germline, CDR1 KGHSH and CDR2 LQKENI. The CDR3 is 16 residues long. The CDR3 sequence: CASSKEDRGLGSPLHF. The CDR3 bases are TGTGCCAGCTCAAAAGAGGACAGGGGTCTAGGTTCACCCCTCCACTTT.

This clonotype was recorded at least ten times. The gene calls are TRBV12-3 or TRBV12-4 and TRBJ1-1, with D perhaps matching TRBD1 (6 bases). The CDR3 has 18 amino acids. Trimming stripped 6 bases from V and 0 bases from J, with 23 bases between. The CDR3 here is CASSRDPRTVLVNTEAFF. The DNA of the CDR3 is TGTGCCAGCAGCCGAGACCCCAGGACAGTATTGGTGAACACTGAAGCTTTCTTT.

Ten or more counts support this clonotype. The CDR3 sequence: CASTRSGGGDEQFF. CDR3 sequence (DNA): TGTGCCAGCACCCGTAGCGGGGGAGGGGATGAGCAGTTCTTC. J is TRBJ2-1 and V is TRBV12-3 or TRBV12-4; 9 bases map to TRBD2. With 7 bases clipped from V and 8 bases from J, the junction kept 9 bases outside the gene matches. The CDR3 sequence is 14 residues long.

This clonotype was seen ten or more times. The DNA of the CDR3 is TGTGCCAGCGCCTTCGCCTACGAGCAGTACTTC. Translating it yields CASAFAYEQYF. This chain connects TRBV5-5 to TRBJ2-7, with D unclear. The V gene lost 7 bases and the J gene lost 2 bases, with 7 bases spanning the gap. This CDR3 contains 11 residues. Germline V gene lookup returns CDR1 SGHKS and CDR2 YYEKEE (reference sequence). Filled out from reference TRBV5-5 and TRBJ2-7, the complete variable domain reads DAGVTQSPTHLIKTRGQQVTLRCSPISGHKSVSWYQQVLGQGPQFIFQYYEKEERGRGNFPDRFSARQFPNYSSELNVNALLLGDSALYLCASAFAYEQYFGPGTRLTVT.

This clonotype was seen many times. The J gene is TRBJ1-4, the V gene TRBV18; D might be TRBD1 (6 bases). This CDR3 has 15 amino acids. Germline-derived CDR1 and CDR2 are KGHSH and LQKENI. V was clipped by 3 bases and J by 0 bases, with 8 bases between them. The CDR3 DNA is TGTGCCAGCTCACCTAGGGGGACAACTAATGAAAAACTGTTTTTT. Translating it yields CASSPRGTTNEKLFF.

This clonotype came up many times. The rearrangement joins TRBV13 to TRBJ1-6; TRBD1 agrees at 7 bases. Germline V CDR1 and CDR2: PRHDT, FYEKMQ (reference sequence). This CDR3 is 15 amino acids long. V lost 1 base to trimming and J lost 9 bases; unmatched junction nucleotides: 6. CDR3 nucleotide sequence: TGTGCCAGCAGCTTAGCGGTAGGGGGCCCTTCACCCCTCCACTTT. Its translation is CASSLAVGGPSPLHF.

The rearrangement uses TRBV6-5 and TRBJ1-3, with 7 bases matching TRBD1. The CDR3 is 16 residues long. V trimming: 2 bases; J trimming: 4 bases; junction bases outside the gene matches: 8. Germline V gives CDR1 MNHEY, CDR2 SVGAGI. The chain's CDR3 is CASSYHAQGRGNTIYF. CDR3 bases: TGTGCCAGCAGTTACCACGCACAGGGGAGAGGAAACACCATATATTTT.

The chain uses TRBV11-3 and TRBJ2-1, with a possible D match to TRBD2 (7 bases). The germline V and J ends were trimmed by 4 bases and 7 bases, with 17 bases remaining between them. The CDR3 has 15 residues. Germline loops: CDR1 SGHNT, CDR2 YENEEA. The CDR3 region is CASSSLAAGANEQFF. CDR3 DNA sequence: TGTGCCAGCAGCTCTTTAGCGGCGGGGGCTAATGAGCAGTTCTTC. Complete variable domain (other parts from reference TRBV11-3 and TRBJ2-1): EAGVVQSPRYKIIEKKQPVAFWCNPISGHNTLYWYLQNLGQGPELLIRYENEEAVDDSQLPKDRFSAERLKGVDSTLKIQPAELGDSAVYLCASSSLAAGANEQFFGPGTRLTVL.